The clone carrying this T cell receptor beta chain was seen just once. The length of the CDR3 is 22 residues. Trimming at V came to 3 bases and at J to 4 bases, leaving 23 bases not matched to a gene. This sample was taken from a study of blood T cell repertoires in COVID-19. Per the original methods: Using reference gene primer amplification, nucleated cell counts were estimated. Sequenced by immunoSEQ multiplex PCR; TCRdb stores in-frame clones only, minus some. That table is the source of V, J and clone size, and D and trimming were worked out from the DNA. Of just over 300,000 clones listed, under 90% are singletons.

V gene TRBV23-1 combines with J gene TRBJ1-5, with 11 bases matching TRBD1. TRBV23-1 is reported as an ORF; its role is uncertain. The TCR was taken from a man aged 25-45 years who had recovered from COVID-19. Sequencing was performed on PBMCs or T cells enriched from blood (not recorded which). The CDR3 region is CASSHLGGTGGSHPFLNQPQHF. In DNA, the CDR3 is TGCGCCAGCAGTCACCTCGGCGGGACAGGGGGATCACACCCCTTTTTGAATCAGCCCCAGCATTTT.